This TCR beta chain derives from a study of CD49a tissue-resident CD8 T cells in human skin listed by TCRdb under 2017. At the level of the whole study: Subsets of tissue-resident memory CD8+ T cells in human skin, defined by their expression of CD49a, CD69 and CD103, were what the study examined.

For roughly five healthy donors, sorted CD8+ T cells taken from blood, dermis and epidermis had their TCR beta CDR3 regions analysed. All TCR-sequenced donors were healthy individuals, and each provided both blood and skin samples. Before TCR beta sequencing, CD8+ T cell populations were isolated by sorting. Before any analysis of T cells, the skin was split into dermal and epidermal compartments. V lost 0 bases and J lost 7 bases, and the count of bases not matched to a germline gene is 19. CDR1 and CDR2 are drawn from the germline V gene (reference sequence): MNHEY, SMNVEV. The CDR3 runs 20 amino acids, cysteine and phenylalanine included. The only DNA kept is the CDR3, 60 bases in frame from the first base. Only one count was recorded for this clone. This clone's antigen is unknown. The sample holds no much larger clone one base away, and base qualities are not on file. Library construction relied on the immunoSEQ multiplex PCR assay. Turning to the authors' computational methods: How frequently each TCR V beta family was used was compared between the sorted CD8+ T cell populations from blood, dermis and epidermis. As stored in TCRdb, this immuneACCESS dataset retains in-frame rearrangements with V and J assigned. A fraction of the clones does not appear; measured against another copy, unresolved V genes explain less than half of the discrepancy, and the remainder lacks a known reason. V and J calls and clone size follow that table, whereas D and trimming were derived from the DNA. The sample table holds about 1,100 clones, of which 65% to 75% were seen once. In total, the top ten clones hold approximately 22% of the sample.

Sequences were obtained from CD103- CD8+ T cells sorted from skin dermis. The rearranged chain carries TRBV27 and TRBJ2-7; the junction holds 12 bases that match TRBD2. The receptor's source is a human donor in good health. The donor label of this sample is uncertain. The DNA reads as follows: TGTGCCAGCAGTTTATCCCGATGGACTAGCGGGAATGCCCGAATGGAAGAGCAGTACTTC. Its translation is CASSLSRWTSGNARMEEQYF.